These T cell receptor beta chains were read from a single sample in a study of cytomegalovirus exposure and HLA in healthy donors. Sequenced by immunoSEQ multiplex PCR; TCRdb stores in-frame clones only, minus some. The table lists 150,000 or so clones, around 70% of them singletons, with 2% to 2.5% in the top ten. Sequenced sample: PBMCs. The receptor set was obtained from a man aged 25 to 45 in good health and CMV-seronegative. Both conserved end residues are part of each CDR3. The D gene is left open where the match is weak. Some rows mark clone size as missing; the rest say once, few, many or name a class of expanded clone.

>TRBV6-6|.|TRBD1|TRBJ1-2
CASSNRDRGHGYTF
TGTGCCAGCAGTAACCGGGACAGGGGGCATGGCTACACCTTC
>TRBV19|.|TRBD1|TRBJ2-2
CASSSRQGHTGELFF
TGTGCCAGTAGTTCCCGACAGGGCCACACCGGGGAGCTGTTTTTT
>TRBV5-1|.|.|TRBJ2-3
CASSLNGGGIDTQYF
TGCGCCAGCTCCCTGAATGGAGGAGGCATAGATACGCAGTATTTT
>TRBV16|.|TRBD1|TRBJ1-2
CASSQSGPRGNYGYTF
TGTGCCAGCAGCCAATCGGGGCCCAGGGGGAACTATGGCTACACCTTC
>TRBV5-1|.|TRBD1|TRBJ2-7
CASSPVGTGSNEQYF
TGCGCCAGCAGTCCTGTCGGGACAGGGTCCAACGAGCAGTACTTC
>TRBV28|.|.|TRBJ1-3
CASSQTVTSGNTIYF
TGTGCCAGCAGCCAGACAGTGACCTCTGGAAACACCATATATTTT
>TRBV7-9|.|.|TRBJ1-2
CASSRDSRYGYTF
TGTGCCAGCAGCCGGGACTCTCGCTATGGCTACACCTTC
>TRBV10-3|.|TRBD1|TRBJ2-7
CAISIDRVSYEQYF
TGTGCCATCAGTATAGACAGGGTCTCCTACGAGCAGTACTTC
>TRBV7-2|few|TRBD2|TRBJ2-1
CASSLGGRGAYNEQFF
TGTGCCAGCAGCTTAGGTGGGCGGGGGGCATACAATGAGCAGTTCTTC
>TRBV6-1|few|.|TRBJ2-7
CASSYSTGGYEQYF
TGTGCCAGCAGTTATTCGACAGGTGGTTACGAGCAGTACTTC
>TRBV7-9|.|TRBD2|TRBJ2-5
CASSQSSGQETQYF
TGTGCCAGCAGCCAATCTAGCGGGCAAGAGACCCAGTACTTC
>TRBV7-6|.|TRBD1|TRBJ2-7
CASSLVRPGGRGDEQYF
TGTGCCAGCAGCTTAGTTCGGCCAGGGGGCAGAGGGGACGAGCAGTACTTC
>TRBV2|.|TRBD1|TRBJ2-7
CASRLRGHISYEQYF
TGTGCCAGCAGGCTCAGGGGGCACATCTCCTACGAGCAGTACTTC
>TRBV4-3|few|TRBD2|TRBJ2-3
CASSQDLFGGGSTDTQYF
TGCGCCAGCAGCCAAGATCTGTTCGGGGGGGGTAGCACAGATACGCAGTATTTT
>TRBV7-8|few|.|TRBJ2-4
CASSLPGRNIQYF
TGTGCCAGCAGCTTACCAGGGCGAAACATTCAGTACTTC
>TRBV7-6|few|TRBD2|TRBJ2-7
CASSSPRSGAGGYEQYF
TGTGCCAGCAGCTCCCCCCGTTCCGGGGCGGGGGGCTACGAGCAGTACTTC
>TRBV6-1|.|.|TRBJ2-2
CAGRQGGSGELFF
TGTGCCGGACGACAGGGAGGTTCCGGGGAGCTGTTTTTT
>TRBV5-5|.|.|TRBJ2-1
CASSFDPSSYNEQFF
TGTGCCAGCAGCTTTGACCCTAGCTCCTACAATGAGCAGTTCTTC
>TRBV29-1|.|TRBD2|TRBJ2-7
CSVVSGGAYEQYF
TGCAGCGTTGTTAGCGGGGGAGCCTACGAGCAGTACTTC
>TRBV5-4|.|TRBD1|TRBJ1-2
CASSPRRGTDYGYTF
TGTGCCAGCAGCCCGCGACGGGGGACAGACTATGGCTACACCTTC
>TRBV28|.|.|TRBJ2-7
CASSSSSGTLSSYEQYF
TGTGCCAGCAGTTCATCATCCGGGACACTGAGCTCCTACGAGCAGTACTTC
>TRBV5-4|.|.|TRBJ1-2
CASSLVAGAADGYTF
TGTGCCAGCAGCTTGGTGGCAGGGGCTGCGGATGGCTACACCTTC
>TRBV30|.|.|TRBJ2-7
CAWRAQGTYEQYF
TGTGCCTGGAGAGCTCAGGGAACCTACGAGCAGTACTTC
>TRBV4-2|few|TRBD1|TRBJ2-6
CASNPGQGVSGANVLTF
TGTGCCAGCAACCCAGGACAGGGTGTGTCTGGGGCCAACGTCCTGACTTTC
>TRBV10-3|.|.|TRBJ1-2
CASHPGENYGYTF
TGTGCCTCCCATCCCGGGGAGAACTATGGCTACACCTTC
>TRBV7-8|.|TRBD1|TRBJ1-5
CASSSLGTGGNQPQHF
TGTGCCAGCAGCTCTCTAGGGACAGGGGGCAATCAGCCCCAGCATTTT
>TRBV7-6|few|.|TRBJ1-1
CASSPGDTEAFF
TGTGCCAGCAGCCCAGGGGACACTGAAGCTTTCTTT
>TRBV28|.|.|TRBJ2-5
CASRSSGETQYF
TGTGCCAGCAGGTCGAGCGGTGAGACCCAGTACTTC
>TRBV4-3|few|.|TRBJ1-1
CASSQDRSGKAEAFF
TGCGCCAGCAGCCAAGATCGATCAGGGAAGGCTGAAGCTTTCTTT
>TRBV29-1|.|.|TRBJ2-1
CSVEDSSSYNEQFF
TGCAGCGTGGAGGACTCTTCCTCCTACAATGAGCAGTTCTTC
>TRBV29-1|.|TRBD2|TRBJ2-1
CSVERKRGGYNEQFF
TGCAGCGTTGAGCGTAAGCGGGGGGGCTACAATGAGCAGTTCTTC
>TRBV27|once|.|TRBJ2-2
CASSPWTVRATGELFF
TGTGCCAGCAGTCCATGGACAGTACGGGCCACCGGGGAGCTGTTTTTT
>TRBV13|.|TRBD2|TRBJ2-7
CATLGGGSYEQYF
TGTGCCACCTTGGGGGGGGGCTCCTACGAGCAGTACTTC
>TRBV7-9|.|TRBD1|TRBJ1-1
CASSVQGANTEAFF
TGTGCCAGCAGCGTACAGGGGGCTAACACTGAAGCTTTCTTT
>TRBV15|few|.|TRBJ1-1
CATSTGPGYMNTEAFF
TGTGCCACCAGCACTGGCCCAGGTTACATGAACACTGAAGCTTTCTTT
>TRBV28|.|TRBD1|TRBJ1-5
CASSKTGSSNQPQNF
TGTGCCAGCAGCAAGACAGGGAGTAGCAATCAGCCCCAGAATTTT
>TRBV19|few|TRBD1|TRBJ2-7
CASSFGQGSYEQYF
TGTGCCAGTAGTTTTGGACAGGGTTCCTACGAGCAGTACTTC
>TRBV19|.|.|TRBJ1-1
CASSIESEGEAFF
TGTGCCAGTAGTATAGAGTCGGAGGGTGAAGCTTTCTTT
>TRBV5-1|.|TRBD1|TRBJ2-5
CASKNPGQQETQYF
TGCGCCAGCAAAAATCCGGGACAGCAAGAGACCCAGTACTTC
>TRBV18|.|.|TRBJ2-5
CASSPKAVTTQYF
TGTGCCAGCTCACCGAAGGCGGTTACGACCCAGTACTTC
>TRBV28|.|.|TRBJ2-4
CASSSRRGKNIQYF
TGTGCCAGCAGTTCCCGTAGGGGCAAAAACATTCAGTACTTC
>TRBV9|.|.|TRBJ1-4
CASSGTVANEKLFF
TGTGCCAGCAGCGGGACTGTGGCTAATGAAAAACTGTTTTTT
>TRBV9|.|TRBD1|TRBJ1-4
CASSVGGQSNEKLFF
TGTGCCAGCAGCGTCGGGGGACAGAGTAATGAAAAACTGTTTTTT
>TRBV6-5|.|.|TRBJ2-5
CASSPPTGGGKTQYF
TGTGCCAGCAGCCCTCCGACAGGCGGTGGCAAGACCCAGTACTTC
>TRBV27|.|TRBD2|TRBJ2-3
CASSLRGGLGTDTQYF
TGTGCCAGCAGTTTACGCGGGGGGCTGGGCACAGATACGCAGTATTTT
>TRBV5-6|.|.|TRBJ2-7
CASSLGQLSYEQYF
TGTGCCAGCAGCTTGGGACAGCTATCCTACGAGCAGTACTTC
>TRBV19|.|.|TRBJ2-1
CASSMGGYNEQFF
TGTGCCAGTAGTATGGGGGGATACAATGAGCAGTTCTTC
>TRBV7-7|.|TRBD2|TRBJ2-5
CASSATSGGPETQYF
TGTGCTAGCAGCGCGACTAGCGGGGGGCCGGAGACCCAGTACTTC
>TRBV19|.|TRBD1|TRBJ2-1
CASNTDRASYNEQFF
TGTGCCAGTAACACGGACAGGGCCTCCTACAATGAGCAGTTCTTC